The next 18 T cell receptor beta chains were all read from a single sample in a study of CD8+CD57+ T cells in acquired aplastic anemia. For sequencing, patients were chosen who had shown expansion of CD8+CD57+ cells by flow cytometry. The study profiled TCR beta VDJ and CDR3 using genomic DNA as template. TCRdb reanalysed the reads using MiXCR and keeps one entry per CDR3 protein. The sample lists some 170,000 distinct CDR3 sequences, about 45% seen once, with approximately 1% in the top ten. Material: sorted CD4+, CD8+, or CD8+CD57+ T cells (not recorded which) from PBMCs. These receptors all stem from a human donor with aplastic anemia.

This sequence joins TRBV29-1 and TRBJ2-2; D is unclear. Germline V lookup: CDR1 SQVTM, CDR2 ANQGSEA. V dropped 8 bases and J dropped 0 bases, with 10 bases sitting between them. The length of the CDR3 is 13 residues. CDR3 sequence reads: CSLDVANTGELFF. In DNA form, the CDR3 reads TGCAGCTTGGATGTCGCGAACACCGGGGAGCTGTTTTTT.

On this clonotype itself: A much larger clone differs by one base, so this may be a read error. This sequence joins TRBV5-6 and TRBJ1-2, with 8 bases fitting TRBD1. The CDR3 spans 17 residues. V lost 0 bases to trimming and J lost 3 bases; unmatched junction nucleotides: 10. Looked up from germline, CDR1 is SGHDT and CDR2 is YYEEEE. CDR3 sequence reads: CASSLEQGVHSYYGYTF. CDR3 sequence (DNA): TGTGCCAGCAGCTTGGAACAGGGGGTCCACTCCTACTATGGCTACACCTTC.

This clonotype was counted at least ten times. The chain links TRBV7-2 to TRBJ2-2; D unresolved. V lost 5 bases and J 6 bases, leaving 16 bases between the germline ends. Germline CDR1 reads SGHTA; CDR2 reads FQGNSA. The CDR3 loop spans 15 amino acids. This CDR3 reads CASSPVQFAAGELFF. CDR3 in DNA: TGTGCCAGCAGCCCTGTGCAGTTCGCGGCCGGGGAGCTGTTTTTT.

For this clonotype: The junction does not match germline at one end; this may be a read error. The chain is built from TRBV7-2 and TRBJ2-3; 9 bases are shared with TRBD1. Germline CDR1 and CDR2: SGHTA and FQGNSA. The CDR3 loop spans 16 amino acids. This chain's CDR3 is CASSSHPGTGSDTQYF. The CDR3 DNA is TGCGCCAGCAGCTCGCACCCCGGGACAGGGTCAGATACGCAGTATTTT.

This clonotype has just one count. V usage is TRBV10-3 and J usage is TRBJ1-6; 12 bases fit TRBD1. Germline loops: CDR1 ENHRY, CDR2 SYGVKD. J lost 8 bases, V lost 6 bases, and 5 bases had no gene match. The length of the CDR3 is 15 residues. CDR3 nucleotide sequence: TGTGCCATCAGGGGGACAGGGGGCACGGATTCACCCCTCCACTTT. Its translation: CAIRGTGGTDSPLHF.

The chain recombines TRBV20-1 with TRBJ2-1, with 8 nucleotides matching TRBD1. This CDR3 has 12 amino acids. CDR1 DFQATT and CDR2 SNEGSKA come from the germline V gene (reference sequence). V trimming: 6 bases; J trimming: 9 bases; junction bases outside the gene matches: 7. CDR3 DNA: TGCAGTGCGAGGACAGGGTGGTTTGAGCAGTTCTTC. As protein: CSARTGWFEQFF.

The chain links TRBV7-2 to TRBJ1-4; D gene uncertain. Germline values: CDR1 SGHTA, CDR2 FQGNSA. V lost 4 bases to trimming and J lost 3 bases, with 3 bases between them. The CDR3 totals 12 residues. CDR3 in DNA: TGTGCCAGCAGCTCCCCTAATGAAAAACTGTTTTTT. Translation: CASSSPNEKLFF.

This clonotype was counted many times. The J gene is TRBJ2-1, the V gene TRBV12-3 or TRBV12-4; maybe TRBD1 (6 bases). V shed 6 bases and J shed 1 base, with 10 bases lying between them. The CDR3 is 14 residues long. DNA of the CDR3: TGTGCCAGCAGGCCGACAGGTTCCTACAATGAGCAGTTCTTC. This gives the protein CASRPTGSYNEQFF.

This clonotype was recorded at least ten times. The J gene is TRBJ2-7, the V gene TRBV4-1; 10 positions agree with TRBD2. The ends lost 4 bases at V and 2 bases at J; junction bases unmatched: 8. This CDR3 region has 16 residues. Per germline, CDR1 MGHRA and CDR2 YSYEKL. CDR3 nucleotides: TGCGCCAGCAGCCGGTATAGCGGGGGGTCCGCCTACGAGCAGTACTTC. Its protein product is CASSRYSGGSAYEQYF.

This chain uses TRBV10-3 with TRBJ1-3, with TRBD1 matching 9 bases. The CDR3 extends over 16 amino acids. V was clipped by 0 bases and J by 4 bases; unmatched bases: 4. Looked up from germline, CDR1 is ENHRY and CDR2 is SYGVKD. In nucleotides, the CDR3 is TGTGCCATCAGTGAGTCTGGACAGGGGATCGGAAACACCATATATTTT. Translating it yields CAISESGQGIGNTIYF.

The table lists this clonotype with a few counts. The rearrangement joins TRBV15 to TRBJ2-3; D may correspond to TRBD1 or TRBD2 (5 bases each). Trimming cost V 1 base and J 3 bases, with 11 bases left between them. The germline V gene has CDR1 LNHNV and CDR2 YYDKDF (reference sequence). CDR3 length equals 15 residues. CDR3 nucleotides: TGTGCCACCAGCAGAGTCAGGGACGGAACAGATACGCAGTATTTT. Protein sequence: CATSRVRDGTDTQYF.

About this clonotype itself: Its ends do not fully match the called genes, so a read error is possible. This rearrangement joins TRBV7-4 to TRBJ2-6; D might be TRBD2 (5 bases). The germline V gene encodes CDR1 SGHVT and CDR2 SQSDAQ. The CDR3 extends over 14 amino acids. The chain's CDR3 is CASSLALGANVLTF. CDR3 bases: TGCGCCAGCAGCTTAGCGCTGGGGGCCAACGTCCTGACTTTC.

The V call is TRBV7-3, the J call TRBJ2-5, with no clear D. From germline, CDR1 is SGHTA and CDR2 FQGTGA. Trimming removed 8 bases from V and 2 bases from J, with 15 bases in between. CDR3 length: 14 residues. As DNA, the CDR3 is TGTGCCAGCCTCCTAGGTCCAACACAAGAGACCCAGTACTTC. Amino acids: CASLLGPTQETQYF. Supplemented by reference TRBV7-3 and TRBJ2-5, the full variable domain reads GAGVSQTPSNKVTEKGKYVELRCDPISGHTALYWYRQSLGQGPEFLIYFQGTGAADDSGLPNDRFFAVRPEGSVSTLKIQRTERGDSAVYLCASLLGPTQETQYFGPGTRLLVL.

This sequence joins TRBV20-1 and TRBJ2-1; 11 nucleotides line up with TRBD2. The CDR3 totals 16 residues. The germline CDR1 and CDR2 sequences are DFQATT and SNEGSKA (reference sequence). J lost 0 bases, V lost 6 bases, and 7 bases had no gene match. CDR3 protein: CSATPGLAASYNEQFF. The CDR3 nucleotides are TGCAGTGCCACACCGGGACTAGCGGCCTCCTACAATGAGCAGTTCTTC.

This clonotype has only a few counts. The rearrangement links TRBV4-1 to TRBJ2-2; D not resolved. V shed 0 bases and J shed 0 bases, with 14 bases lying between them. CDR1 is MGHRA and CDR2 is YSYEKL in the germline V gene. CDR3 length equals 18 residues. The CDR3 nucleotides are TGCGCCAGCAGCCAAGATGGTCAGGATACCGCGAACACCGGGGAGCTGTTTTTT. As protein: CASSQDGQDTANTGELFF.

This clonotype was seen many times. The chain recombines TRBV10-3 with TRBJ2-2; D perhaps matches TRBD1 (6 bases). Per the germline V gene, CDR1 is ENHRY and CDR2 is SYGVKD. V shed 4 bases and J shed 4 bases, with 10 bases lying between them. The CDR3 is 14 residues long. The chain's CDR3 is CAISAGQSTGELFF. CDR3 DNA sequence: TGTGCCATCAGTGCAGGACAGAGCACCGGGGAGCTGTTTTTT.

Comments on this clonotype: The conserved closing phenylalanine or tryptophan is absent in this CDR3, likely reflecting a read error. The chain has TRBV7-9 and TRBJ2-7; D may be TRBD2 (6 bases). The germline V gene encodes CDR1 SEHNR and CDR2 FQNEAQ (reference sequence). CDR3 length: 15 residues. CDR3 bases: TGTGTCAGCAGCTTACCCCGTGGACTACATTACGAGCAGTACTTA. The encoded protein is CVSSLPRGLHYEQYL.

This clonotype has a count of ten or more. The V and J genes are TRBV20-1 and TRBJ1-5, with D possibly being TRBD1 (5 bases). There are 14 residues in the CDR3. Germline CDR1 and CDR2: DFQATT and SNEGSKA (reference sequence). Trimming removed 4 bases at V and 6 bases at J, with 16 bases between. CDR3 amino acids: CSATSTVGGQPQHF. For the CDR3, the DNA is TGCAGTGCTACGTCAACGGTCGGGGGTCAGCCCCAGCATTTT.